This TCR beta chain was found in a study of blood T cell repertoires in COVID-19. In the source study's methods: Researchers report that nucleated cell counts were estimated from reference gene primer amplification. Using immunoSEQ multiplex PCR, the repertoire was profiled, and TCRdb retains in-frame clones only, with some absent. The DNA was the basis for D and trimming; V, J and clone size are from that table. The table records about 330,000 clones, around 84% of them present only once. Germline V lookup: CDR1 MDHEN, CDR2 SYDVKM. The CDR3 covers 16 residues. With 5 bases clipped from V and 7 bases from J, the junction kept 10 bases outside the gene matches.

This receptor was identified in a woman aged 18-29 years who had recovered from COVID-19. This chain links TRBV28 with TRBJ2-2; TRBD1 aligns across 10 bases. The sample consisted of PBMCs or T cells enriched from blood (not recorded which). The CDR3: CASSPIRTGGVGELFF. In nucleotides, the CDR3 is TGTGCCAGCAGTCCCATCCGGACAGGGGGAGTCGGGGAGCTGTTTTTT.